The rows below give T cell receptor beta chains drawn from one sample of a study of blood T cell repertoires in COVID-19. Sequencing used immunoSEQ multiplex PCR; TCRdb keeps in-frame clones, though not all of them. The data contain about 140,000 clones, 80% to 90% of them singletons. The sequencing input was peripheral blood. The source is a woman between 45 and 60 years old with acute or convalescent COVID-19. Each CDR3 is given with its conserved first and last residue. A D gene is named only where the DNA matches it firmly. The size of a clone is reported for some rows only, either as once, few or many, or as a class for expanded clones.

d_gene	v_gene	abundance	j_gene	CDR3aa	CDR3nt
TRBD2	TRBV4-1	-	TRBJ2-5	CASSPRGGGETQYF	TGCGCCAGCAGCCCTCGGGGGGGCGGAGAGACCCAGTACTTC
TRBD1	TRBV7-3	-	TRBJ2-5	CASSLGQGSSLYF	TGTGCCAGCAGCTTAGGACAGGGGTCCTCTTTGTACTTC
-	TRBV3-1/TRBV3-2	-	TRBJ2-2	CASSQQVSGTGELFF	TGTGCCAGCAGCCAACAGGTTTCAGGAACCGGGGAGCTGTTTTTT
TRBD2	TRBV9	-	TRBJ2-5	CASSPGLAEETQYF	TGTGCCAGCAGCCCGGGACTAGCGGAAGAGACCCAGTACTTC
-	TRBV18	-	TRBJ1-5	CASSPGPPGINQPQHF	TGTGCCAGCTCACCAGGGCCCCCGGGAATTAATCAGCCCCAGCATTTT
-	TRBV24-1	-	TRBJ2-3	CATSENTVLSTDTQYF	TGTGCCACCAGTGAGAACACAGTACTTAGCACAGATACGCAGTATTTT
TRBD2	TRBV6-5	-	TRBJ2-7	CASSYSLAGAYEQYF	TGTGCCAGCAGTTACTCCCTAGCGGGAGCGTACGAGCAGTACTTC
TRBD2	TRBV10-3	-	TRBJ2-7	CAISESFSGSSEQYF	TGTGCCATCAGTGAGTCGTTTAGCGGGAGCTCCGAGCAGTACTTC
TRBD2	TRBV9	-	TRBJ2-7	CASSVDASGGLSYEQYF	TGTGCCAGCAGCGTAGATGCTAGCGGGGGGCTATCCTACGAGCAGTACTTC
-	TRBV7-9	-	TRBJ2-1	CASSLRPGQDNEQFF	TGTGCCAGCAGCTTACGCCCTGGGCAGGACAATGAGCAGTTCTTC
-	TRBV18	-	TRBJ1-5	CASSEGSNQPQHF	TGTGCCAGCTCCGAGGGTAGCAATCAGCCCCAGCATTTT
-	TRBV2	-	TRBJ2-4	CASSSQTVLAKNIQYF	TGTGCCAGCAGTTCCCAGACAGTACTAGCCAAAAACATTCAGTACTTC
-	TRBV27	-	TRBJ1-2	CASSLTGLNYGYTF	TGTGCCAGCAGTCTCACAGGGCTTAACTATGGCTACACCTTC
-	TRBV13	once	TRBJ2-7	CASSAEGVSYEQYF	TGTGCCAGCAGCGCAGAAGGGGTTTCCTACGAGCAGTACTTC
TRBD1	TRBV6-6	-	TRBJ1-5	CASSYGAGGVQPQHF	TGTGCCAGCAGTTACGGGGCAGGGGGTGTTCAGCCCCAGCATTTT
-	TRBV7-2	once	TRBJ2-3	CASRQPGLRTDTQYF	TGTGCCAGCAGACAACCGGGACTGCGCACAGATACGCAGTATTTT
TRBD2	TRBV6-6	-	TRBJ2-7	CASSPGGDEQYF	TGTGCCAGCAGCCCCGGGGGGGACGAGCAGTACTTC
-	TRBV5-1	-	TRBJ1-3	CASKPQEISGNTIYF	TGCGCCAGCAAACCACAGGAGATCTCTGGAAACACCATATATTTT
-	TRBV5-1	-	TRBJ2-2	CATSGGNTGELFF	TGCGCCACCTCAGGTGGGAACACCGGGGAGCTGTTTTTT
-	TRBV30	once	TRBJ1-1	CAWSVSPLNTEAFF	TGTGCCTGGAGTGTGTCCCCTTTGAACACTGAAGCTTTCTTT
-	TRBV5-8	-	TRBJ1-2	CASSLTLNYGYTF	TGTGCCAGCAGCCTGACTCTTAACTATGGCTACACCTTC
-	TRBV9	-	TRBJ1-5	CASSADTGNQPQHF	TGTGCCAGCAGCGCAGACACTGGCAATCAGCCCCAGCATTTT